This is a list of T cell receptor beta chains from one sample in a study of CD8 T cells in ankylosing spondylitis. Each CDR3 protein gets one entry after TCRdb re-called the 5' RACE reads with MiXCR. The sample records roughly 46,000 distinct CDR3 sequences, under 5% being singletons. The specimen was blood, either unsorted or a sorted T cell fraction (not recorded which). The receptors derive from a female donor with ankylosing spondylitis or in good health (not recorded which). Both conserved end residues are part of each CDR3. Fields, in order: clone size, J gene, D gene, V gene, CDR3 DNA, CDR3 protein. The D gene is left open where the match is weak. The size entry is marked missing in some rows and otherwise reads once, few, many or a size class.

size: many; J: TRBJ2-3; D: -; V: TRBV9; DNA: TGTGCCAGCAGCGTAGGTGTACTTAGCACAGATACGCAGTATTTT; CDR3: CASSVGVLSTDTQYF
size: many; J: TRBJ2-3; D: -; V: TRBV9; DNA: TGTGCCAGCAGCGGACCAGGACAAGCTAGCACAGATACGCAGTATTTT; CDR3: CASSGPGQASTDTQYF
size: many; J: TRBJ1-6; D: TRBD1; V: TRBV9; DNA: TGTGCCAGCAGCTCAGAGACAGGGGTAAATTCACCCCTCCACTTT; CDR3: CASSSETGVNSPLHF
size: many; J: TRBJ1-1; D: TRBD1; V: TRBV9; DNA: TGTGCCAGCAGCGTGGGAACAGGGGGCGCATTGTTTACTGAAGCTTTCTTT; CDR3: CASSVGTGGALFTEAFF
size: few; J: TRBJ2-6; D: -; V: TRBV9; DNA: TGTGCCAGCAGCGTAGTCCTATCTGGGGCCAACGTCCTGACTTTC; CDR3: CASSVVLSGANVLTF
size: many; J: TRBJ1-1; D: -; V: TRBV9; DNA: TGTGCCAGCAGCCTGGGTTTATCGAACACTGAAGCTTTCTTT; CDR3: CASSLGLSNTEAFF
size: many; J: TRBJ2-3; D: TRBD2; V: TRBV9; DNA: TGTGCCAGCAGCTCAAGCGGGGGGGCTCGCGCAGATACGCAGTATTTT; CDR3: CASSSSGGARADTQYF
size: -; J: TRBJ1-1; D: -; V: TRBV9; DNA: TGTGCCAGCAGCGTAGACCTAACAGGGGAAGCTTTCTTT; CDR3: CASSVDLTGEAFF
size: many; J: TRBJ2-2; D: -; V: TRBV9; DNA: TGTGCCAGCAGCTCCCCCGGACAGCGCGCGAACACCGGGGAGCTGTTTTTT; CDR3: CASSSPGQRANTGELFF
size: few; J: TRBJ2-1; D: -; V: TRBV21-1; DNA: TGTGCCAGCAGCCGCCCGGACAGGGGATCCTACAATGAGCAGTTCTTC; CDR3: CASSRPDRGSYNEQFF